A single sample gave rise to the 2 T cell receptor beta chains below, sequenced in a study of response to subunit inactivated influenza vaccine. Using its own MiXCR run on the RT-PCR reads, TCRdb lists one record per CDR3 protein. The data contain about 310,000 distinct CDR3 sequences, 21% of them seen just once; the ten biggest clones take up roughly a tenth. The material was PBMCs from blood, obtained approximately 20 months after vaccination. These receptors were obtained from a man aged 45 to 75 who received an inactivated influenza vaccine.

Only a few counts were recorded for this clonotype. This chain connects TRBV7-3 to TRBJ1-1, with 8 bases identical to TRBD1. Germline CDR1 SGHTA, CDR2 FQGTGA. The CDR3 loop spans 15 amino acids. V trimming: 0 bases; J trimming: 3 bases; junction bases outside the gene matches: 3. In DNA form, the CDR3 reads TGTGCCAGCAGCTTAACCGGGACAGGCGACACTGAAGCTTTCTTT. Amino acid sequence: CASSLTGTGDTEAFF.

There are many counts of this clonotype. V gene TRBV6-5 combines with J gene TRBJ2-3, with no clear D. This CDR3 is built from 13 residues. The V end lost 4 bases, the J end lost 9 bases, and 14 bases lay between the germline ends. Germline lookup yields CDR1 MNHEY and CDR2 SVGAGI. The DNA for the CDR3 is TGTGCCAGCAGTTGGACGGACCAAGAGACGCAGTATTTT. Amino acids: CASSWTDQETQYF.